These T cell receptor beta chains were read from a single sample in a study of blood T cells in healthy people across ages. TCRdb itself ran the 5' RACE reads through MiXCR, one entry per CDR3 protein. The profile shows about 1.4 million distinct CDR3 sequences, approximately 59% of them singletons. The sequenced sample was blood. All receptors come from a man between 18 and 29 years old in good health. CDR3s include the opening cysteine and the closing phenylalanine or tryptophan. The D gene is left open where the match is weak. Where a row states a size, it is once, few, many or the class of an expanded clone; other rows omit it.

DNA: TGTGCCAGCAGCCAGGACCCGGAATACGAGCAGTACTTC
CDR3: CASSQDPEYEQYF
V: TRBV6-5
size: few
D: NA
J: TRBJ2-7

DNA: TGTGCCAGCAGTACTATACTTAATCAGCCCCAGCATTTT
CDR3: CASSTILNQPQHF
V: TRBV16
size: NA
D: NA
J: TRBJ1-5

DNA: TGTGCCAGCAGTGCCGGGGGGGCTCGACCCCACGAGCAGTACTTC
CDR3: CASSAGGARPHEQYF
V: TRBV27
size: NA
D: TRBD2
J: TRBJ2-7

DNA: TGTGCCAGCAGCGCAATTGGGACCGCAAGAGGCTATGGCTACACCTTC
CDR3: CASSAIGTARGYGYTF
V: TRBV27
size: once
D: NA
J: TRBJ1-2

DNA: TGTGCCAGCAGCTACGGACTTCGCACAGATACGCAGTATTTT
CDR3: CASSYGLRTDTQYF
V: TRBV12-3/TRBV12-4
size: NA
D: NA
J: TRBJ2-3

DNA: TGCAGTGCCCAGGGGGCATACAATGAGCAGTACTTC
CDR3: CSAQGAYNEQYF
V: TRBV20-1
size: NA
D: TRBD1
J: TRBJ2-5

DNA: TGTGCCAGCAGATACGCAGAAAAACTGTTTTTT
CDR3: CASRYAEKLFF
V: TRBV6-5
size: NA
D: NA
J: TRBJ1-4

DNA: TGCGCCAGCTCAGAATCGGGCGACACTGAAGCTTTCTTT
CDR3: CASSESGDTEAFF
V: TRBV5-1
size: NA
D: NA
J: TRBJ1-1

DNA: TGTGCCAGCAGCTTGGTATACCAGGAACAAGAGACCCAGTACTTC
CDR3: CASSLVYQEQETQYF
V: TRBV5-5
size: few
D: NA
J: TRBJ2-5

DNA: TGCAGTGCTAGTTGGTCTCGGGGTGGCTATGGCTACACCTTC
CDR3: CSASWSRGGYGYTF
V: TRBV20-1
size: many
D: NA
J: TRBJ1-2

DNA: TGTGCCAGCAAATCGGGAGCCTACAATGAGCAGTTCTTC
CDR3: CASKSGAYNEQFF
V: TRBV6-2/TRBV6-3
size: NA
D: NA
J: TRBJ2-1

DNA: TGTGCCAGTGGGACGTCGAACACTGAAGCTTTCTTT
CDR3: CASGTSNTEAFF
V: TRBV28
size: NA
D: NA
J: TRBJ1-1

DNA: TGTGCCAGCAGTTACCCTACAGGGAACACTGAAGCTTTCTTT
CDR3: CASSYPTGNTEAFF
V: TRBV6-2/TRBV6-3
size: NA
D: NA
J: TRBJ1-1

DNA: TGCAGTGCCCATGACAGGGTACAGGAGACCCAGTACTTC
CDR3: CSAHDRVQETQYF
V: TRBV20-1
size: NA
D: TRBD1
J: TRBJ2-5

DNA: TGTGCCAGCAGCGTAGTAAGCGGGAGCACAGATACGCAGTATTTT
CDR3: CASSVVSGSTDTQYF
V: TRBV9
size: few
D: NA
J: TRBJ2-3

DNA: TGTGCCAGCAGTTACCCAGACCGTTACGAGCAGTACTTC
CDR3: CASSYPDRYEQYF
V: TRBV6-6
size: few
D: NA
J: TRBJ2-7

DNA: TGTGCCAGCTCACCCGGAGCGGGACAGCAAGAGACCCAGTACTTC
CDR3: CASSPGAGQQETQYF
V: TRBV18
size: NA
D: NA
J: TRBJ2-5

DNA: TGTGCCTGGAGTCCCCTCGACTTCGGGTACACAGATACGCAGTATTTT
CDR3: CAWSPLDFGYTDTQYF
V: TRBV30
size: NA
D: NA
J: TRBJ2-3